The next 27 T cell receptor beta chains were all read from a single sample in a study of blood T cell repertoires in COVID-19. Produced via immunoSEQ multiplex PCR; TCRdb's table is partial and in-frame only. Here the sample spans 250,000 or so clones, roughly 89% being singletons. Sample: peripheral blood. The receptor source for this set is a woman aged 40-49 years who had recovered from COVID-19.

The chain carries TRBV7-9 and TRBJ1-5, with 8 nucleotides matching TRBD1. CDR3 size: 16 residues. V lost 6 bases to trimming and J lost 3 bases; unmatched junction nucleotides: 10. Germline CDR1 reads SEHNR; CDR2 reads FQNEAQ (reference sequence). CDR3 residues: CASSPGMTGANQPQHF. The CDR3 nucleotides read TGTGCCAGCAGTCCAGGGATGACAGGGGCCAATCAGCCCCAGCATTTT.

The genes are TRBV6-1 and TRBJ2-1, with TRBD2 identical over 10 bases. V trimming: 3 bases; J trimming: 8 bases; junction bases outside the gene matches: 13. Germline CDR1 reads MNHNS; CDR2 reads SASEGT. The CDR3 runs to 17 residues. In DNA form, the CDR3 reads TGTGCCAGCAGTGAGGGTTTAGCTAGCGGGAGTTTCGATGAGCAGTTCTTC. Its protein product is CASSEGLASGSFDEQFF.

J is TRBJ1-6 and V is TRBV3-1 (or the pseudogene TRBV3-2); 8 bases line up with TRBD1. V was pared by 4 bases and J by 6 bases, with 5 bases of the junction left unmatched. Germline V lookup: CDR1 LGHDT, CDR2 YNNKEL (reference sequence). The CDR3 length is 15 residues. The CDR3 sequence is CASSPRQGFNSPLHF. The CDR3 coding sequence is TGTGCCAGCAGCCCCCGACAGGGGTTTAATTCACCCCTCCACTTT.

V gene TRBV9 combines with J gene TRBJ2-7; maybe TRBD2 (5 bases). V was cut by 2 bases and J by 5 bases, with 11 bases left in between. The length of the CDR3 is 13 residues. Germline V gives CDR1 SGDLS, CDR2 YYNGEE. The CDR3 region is CASSVASYNEQYF. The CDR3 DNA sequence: TGTGCCAGCAGCGTTGCTAGCTACAACGAGCAGTACTTC.

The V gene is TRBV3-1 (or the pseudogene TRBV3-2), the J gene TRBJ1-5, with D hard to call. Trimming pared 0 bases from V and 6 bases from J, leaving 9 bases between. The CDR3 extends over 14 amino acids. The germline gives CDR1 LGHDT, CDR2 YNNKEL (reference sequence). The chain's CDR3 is CASSQDNRVQPQHF. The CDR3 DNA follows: TGTGCCAGCAGCCAAGATAACCGGGTTCAGCCCCAGCATTTT.

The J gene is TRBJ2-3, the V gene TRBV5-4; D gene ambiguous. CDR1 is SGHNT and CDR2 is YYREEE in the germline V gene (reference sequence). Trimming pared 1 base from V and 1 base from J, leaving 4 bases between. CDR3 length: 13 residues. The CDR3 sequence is CASSLSGTDTQYF. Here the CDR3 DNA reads TGTGCCAGCAGCTTGAGCGGCACAGATACGCAGTATTTT.

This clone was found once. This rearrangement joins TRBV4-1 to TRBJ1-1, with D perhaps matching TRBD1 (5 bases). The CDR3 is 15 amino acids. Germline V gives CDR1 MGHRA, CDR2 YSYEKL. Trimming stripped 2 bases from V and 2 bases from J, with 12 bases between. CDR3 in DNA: TGCGCCAGCAGCCAAACGACAGAGAGCAACACTGAAGCTTTCTTT. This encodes CASSQTTESNTEAFF.

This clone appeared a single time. In DNA, the CDR3 is TGTGCCAGCAGTGGGGAGGACCTCTCTGGAAACACCATATATTTT. This encodes CASSGEDLSGNTIYF. The rearrangement links TRBV2 to TRBJ1-3; D is ambiguous. The CDR3 has 15 amino acids. V lost 4 bases to trimming and J lost 0 bases, with 10 bases between them. Germline lookup yields CDR1 SNHLY and CDR2 FYNNEI.

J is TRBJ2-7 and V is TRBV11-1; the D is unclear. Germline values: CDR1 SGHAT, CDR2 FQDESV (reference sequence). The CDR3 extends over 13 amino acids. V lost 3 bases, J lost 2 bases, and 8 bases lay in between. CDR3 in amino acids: CASSFEATYEQYF. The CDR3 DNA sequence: TGTGCCAGCAGCTTCGAAGCTACCTACGAGCAGTACTTC.

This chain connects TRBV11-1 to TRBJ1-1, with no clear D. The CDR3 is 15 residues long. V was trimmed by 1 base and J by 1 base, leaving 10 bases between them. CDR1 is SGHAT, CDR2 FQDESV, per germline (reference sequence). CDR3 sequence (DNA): TGTGCCAGCAGCTTAGGAAAGGGAGCGAACACTGAAGCTTTCTTT. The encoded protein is CASSLGKGANTEAFF.

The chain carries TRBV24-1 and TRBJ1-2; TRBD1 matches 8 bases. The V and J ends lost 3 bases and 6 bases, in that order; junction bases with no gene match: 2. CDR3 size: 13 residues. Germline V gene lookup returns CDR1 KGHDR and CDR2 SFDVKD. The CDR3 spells CATSDHRGDGYTF. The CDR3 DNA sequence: TGTGCCACCAGTGATCACAGGGGGGATGGCTACACCTTC.

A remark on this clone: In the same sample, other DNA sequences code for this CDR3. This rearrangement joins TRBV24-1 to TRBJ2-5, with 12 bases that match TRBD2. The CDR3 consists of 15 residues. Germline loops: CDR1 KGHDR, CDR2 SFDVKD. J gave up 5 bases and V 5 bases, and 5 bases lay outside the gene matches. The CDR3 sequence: CATSGASGREETQYF. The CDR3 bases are TGTGCCACCAGTGGGGCTAGCGGGAGGGAGGAGACCCAGTACTTC.

The CDR3, as DNA: TGCGCCAGCAGCCAAGAAGCGGGAGGCTACACAGATACGCAGTATTTT. Amino acid sequence: CASSQEAGGYTDTQYF. This chain uses TRBV4-1 with TRBJ2-3, with TRBD2 matching over 9 bases. The length of the CDR3 is 16 residues. Per the germline V gene, CDR1 is MGHRA and CDR2 is YSYEKL. Trimming cost V 0 bases and J 2 bases; bases outside gene matches: 3.

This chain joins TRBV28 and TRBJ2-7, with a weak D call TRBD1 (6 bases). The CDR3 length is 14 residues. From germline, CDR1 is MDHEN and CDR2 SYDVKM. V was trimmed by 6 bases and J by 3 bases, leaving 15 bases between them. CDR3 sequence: CASRPTGKVYEQYF. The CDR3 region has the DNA TGTGCCAGCAGGCCCACAGGGAAGGTCTACGAGCAGTACTTC.

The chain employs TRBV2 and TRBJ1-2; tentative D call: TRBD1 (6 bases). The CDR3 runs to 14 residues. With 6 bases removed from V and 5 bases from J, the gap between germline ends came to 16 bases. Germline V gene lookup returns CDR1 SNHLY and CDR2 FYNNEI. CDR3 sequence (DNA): TGTGCCAGCAGACCAGCCGGGACACCTTATGGCTACACCTTC. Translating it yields CASRPAGTPYGYTF.

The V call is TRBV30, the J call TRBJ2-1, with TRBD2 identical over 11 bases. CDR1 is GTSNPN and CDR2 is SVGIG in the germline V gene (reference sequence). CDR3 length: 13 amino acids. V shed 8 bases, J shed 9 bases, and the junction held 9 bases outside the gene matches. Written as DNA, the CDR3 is TGTGCCGCCTCGGGACTAGCGGCGGCTGAGCAGTTCTTC. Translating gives CAASGLAAAEQFF. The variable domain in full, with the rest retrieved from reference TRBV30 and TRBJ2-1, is SQTIHQWPATLVQPVGSPLSLECTVEGTSNPNLYWYRQAAGRGLQLLFYSVGIGQISSEVPQNLSASRPQDRQFILSSKKLLLSDSGFYLCAASGLAAAEQFFGPGTRLTVL.

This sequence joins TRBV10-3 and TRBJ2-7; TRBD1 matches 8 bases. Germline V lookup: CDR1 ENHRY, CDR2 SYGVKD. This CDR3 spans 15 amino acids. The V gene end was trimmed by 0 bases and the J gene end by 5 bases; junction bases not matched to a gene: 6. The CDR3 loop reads CAISESWTGPHEQYF. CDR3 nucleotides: TGTGCCATCAGTGAGTCTTGGACAGGGCCCCACGAGCAGTACTTC.

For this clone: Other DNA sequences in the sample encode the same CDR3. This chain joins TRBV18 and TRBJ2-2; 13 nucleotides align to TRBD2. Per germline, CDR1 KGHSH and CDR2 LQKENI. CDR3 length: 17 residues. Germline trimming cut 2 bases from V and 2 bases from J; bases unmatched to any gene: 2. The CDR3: CASSPLGLAGNTGELFF. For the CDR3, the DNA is TGTGCCAGCTCACCATTGGGACTAGCGGGAAACACCGGGGAGCTGTTTTTT.

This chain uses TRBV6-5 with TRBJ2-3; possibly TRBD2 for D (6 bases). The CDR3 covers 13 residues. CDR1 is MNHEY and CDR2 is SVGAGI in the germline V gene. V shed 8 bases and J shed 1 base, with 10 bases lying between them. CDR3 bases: TGTGCCAGCCGCAAGCGGGGCACAGATACGCAGTATTTT. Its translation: CASRKRGTDTQYF.

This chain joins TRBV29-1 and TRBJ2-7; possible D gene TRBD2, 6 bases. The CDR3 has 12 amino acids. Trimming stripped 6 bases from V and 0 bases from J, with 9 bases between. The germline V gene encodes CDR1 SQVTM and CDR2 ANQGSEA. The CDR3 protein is CSVVTSSYEQYF. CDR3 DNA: TGCAGCGTGGTGACTAGCTCCTACGAGCAGTACTTC.

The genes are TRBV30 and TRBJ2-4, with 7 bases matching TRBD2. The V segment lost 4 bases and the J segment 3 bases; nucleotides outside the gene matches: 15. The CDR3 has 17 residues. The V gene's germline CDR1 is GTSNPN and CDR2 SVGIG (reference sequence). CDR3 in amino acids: CAWTPPGLTYLKNIQYF. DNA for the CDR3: TGTGCCTGGACTCCACCGGGACTAACATATCTCAAAAACATTCAGTACTTC.

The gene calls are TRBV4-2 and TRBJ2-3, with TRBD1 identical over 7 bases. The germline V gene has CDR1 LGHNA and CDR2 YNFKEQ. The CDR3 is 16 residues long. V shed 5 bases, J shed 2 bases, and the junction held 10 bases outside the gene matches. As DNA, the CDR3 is TGTGCCAGCAGCGAGGGGTGGGGACAGATCACAGATACGCAGTATTTT. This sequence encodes CASSEGWGQITDTQYF.

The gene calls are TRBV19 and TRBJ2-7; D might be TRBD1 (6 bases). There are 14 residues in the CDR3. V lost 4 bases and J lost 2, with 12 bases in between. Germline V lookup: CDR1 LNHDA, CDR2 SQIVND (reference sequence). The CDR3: CASSKRQDPYEQYF. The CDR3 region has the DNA TGTGCCAGTAGTAAAAGACAGGACCCCTACGAGCAGTACTTC.

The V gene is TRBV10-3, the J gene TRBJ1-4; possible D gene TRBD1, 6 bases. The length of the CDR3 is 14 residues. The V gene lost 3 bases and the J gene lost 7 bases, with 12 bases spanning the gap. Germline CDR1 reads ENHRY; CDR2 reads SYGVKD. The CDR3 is CAISENRDGEKLFF. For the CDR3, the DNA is TGTGCCATCAGTGAAAACAGGGACGGTGAAAAACTGTTTTTT.

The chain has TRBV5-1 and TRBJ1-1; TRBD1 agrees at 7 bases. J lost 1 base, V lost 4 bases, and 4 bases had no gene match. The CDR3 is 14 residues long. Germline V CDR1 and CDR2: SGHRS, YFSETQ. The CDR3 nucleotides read TGCGCCAGCAGCAAAGACAGGGCGAACACTGAAGCTTTCTTT. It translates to CASSKDRANTEAFF.

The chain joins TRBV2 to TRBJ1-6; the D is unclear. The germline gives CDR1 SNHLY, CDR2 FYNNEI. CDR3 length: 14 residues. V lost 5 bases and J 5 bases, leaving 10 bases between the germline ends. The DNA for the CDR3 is TGTGCCAGCAGTTGGAGGAGCGATAATTCACCCCTCCACTTT. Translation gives CASSWRSDNSPLHF.

The CDR3 sequence: CASSSGQGAEGYTF. The CDR3 DNA sequence: TGTGCCAGCAGTTCCGGACAGGGGGCGGAGGGCTACACCTTC. The chain uses TRBV6-5 and TRBJ1-2; 11 bases agree with TRBD1. CDR1 is MNHEY, CDR2 SVGAGI, per germline. The CDR3 consists of 14 residues. Germline trimming cut 4 bases from V and 8 bases from J; bases unmatched to any gene: 6.